This section outlines one T cell receptor beta chain sequence together with its context. The antigen remains undetermined. The sample belongs to a study of PD-L1 blockade in urothelial cancer. For the study at large: Bladder-origin urothelial cancer in males described twenty-five of the 29 patients.

The germline V gene encodes CDR1 SGHTA and CDR2 FQGNSA. The V gene end was trimmed by 5 bases and the J gene end by 4 bases; junction bases not matched to a gene: 11. The CDR3 length is 16 residues. The method was immunoSEQ multiplex PCR; TCRdb's version includes in-frame clones alone and lacks a portion of them. Of about 91,000 clones listed, 90% to 95% were seen once; the top ten hold 8.5% to 9.5%. Broader study findings: Better progression-free and overall survival followed lower pretreatment blood clonality.

Sequences were derived from PBMCs, sampled around atezolizumab (anti-PD-L1) treatment. This TCR was sampled from a man in his sixties with urothelial cancer. The rearrangement links TRBV7-2 to TRBJ1-5; 7 nucleotides line up with TRBD1. For the CDR3, the DNA is TGTGCCAGCAGCCATAACCCACAGGGGCGGAATCAGCCCCAGCATTTT. Translating gives CASSHNPQGRNQPQHF.